The source of this TCR beta chain is a study of shared T cell receptors in the human thymus. TCRdb's table, derived via immunoSEQ multiplex PCR, lists solely in-frame clones and lacks some. The sample carries over 450,000 clones, 75% to 80% recorded once. This sample was shared with a second study, whose subject was human thymus T cells.

The TCR was taken from a boy under two years old with a congenital heart defect. The specimen sequenced was thymocytes.

The CDR3 loop is CASSEDRGRMGEQYF. DNA of the CDR3: TGTGCCAGCAGTGAAGACAGGGGCCGGATGGGCGAGCAGTACTTC. The genes are TRBV6-1 and TRBJ2-7; 7 nucleotides match TRBD1. Trimming cost V 1 base and J 6 bases; bases outside gene matches: 9. The CDR3 has 15 residues. Germline CDR1 and CDR2: MNHNS and SASEGT.